The clone carrying this T cell receptor beta chain was observed at least ten times. TCRdb re-called the 5' RACE reads through MiXCR, storing one row per CDR3 protein. This table holds more than 95,000 distinct CDR3 sequences, under 8% found once. This specimen comes from a study of T cells after yellow fever vaccination. This CDR3 contains 14 residues. The V and J ends lost 3 bases and 0 bases respectively, with 6 bases between them. J is TRBJ1-5 and V is TRBV12-3 or TRBV12-4; TRBD1 might be the D (5 bases). The TCR sequence derives from a man aged 18-30 years who received the YFV17D yellow fever vaccine. The sample here was CD4+ T cells sorted from PBMCs, taken approximately 11 days after the first yellow fever vaccination. The CDR3 spells CASSFQGSNQPQHF. CDR3 DNA: TGTGCCAGCAGTTTCCAGGGTAGCAATCAGCCCCAGCATTTT.